The sequence of this T cell receptor (beta chain) was determined in a study of blood T cell repertoires in COVID-19. Profiling relied on immunoSEQ multiplex PCR, and the TCRdb table lists in-frame clones only, not all of them. The sample holds more than 150,000 clones, over 75% seen once. V was clipped by 5 bases and J by 5 bases, with 19 bases between them. CDR1 and CDR2 (germline): MNHEY, SVGEGT. CDR3 length: 16 amino acids. V usage is TRBV6-2 or TRBV6-3 and J usage is TRBJ2-1, with D perhaps matching TRBD1 (6 bases). This sequence originates from a man in his forties with active or convalescent COVID-19. Sequencing input: peripheral blood. CDR3 nucleotide sequence: TGTGCCAGCAGTAGAGGGTACCGACAGGACAACAATGAGCAGTTCTTC. Translated, it gives CASSRGYRQDNNEQFF.